Listed below are T cell receptor beta chains from one sample, sequenced in a study of shared clonotypes between healthy human individuals. Using immunoSEQ multiplex PCR, the repertoire was profiled, and TCRdb retains in-frame clones only, with some absent. The sample includes fewer than 1.8 million clones, 98% to 99% of them seen just once. The sequenced sample consisted of naive CD4+ T cells sorted from blood. The receptors originated from a man younger than 45 in good health. CDR3s include the opening cysteine and the closing phenylalanine or tryptophan. A D gene is named only where the DNA matches it firmly. Clone sizes are given selectively: once, few, many, or a class where the clone is expanded.

>.|.|TRBJ1-4|TRBV2
TGTGCCAGCAGTGAATTACTGGACGAAAAACTGTTTTTT
CASSELLDEKLFF
>.|.|TRBJ1-1|TRBV7-9
TGTGCCAGCAGCCGGAAGGGGGGCTTAAGTAACACTGAAGCTTTCTTT
CASSRKGGLSNTEAFF
>.|once|TRBJ2-7|TRBV5-5
TGTGCCAGCAGCTTGAATGGGCTAGCATACGAGCAGTACTTC
CASSLNGLAYEQYF
>TRBD1|.|TRBJ2-7|TRBV2
TGTGCCAGCACCCCGGGACAGGAACCCTACGAGCAGTACTTC
CASTPGQEPYEQYF
>.|.|TRBJ2-3|TRBV11-2
TGTGCCAGCAGCTTATGGCAGACCACAGATACGCAGTATTTT
CASSLWQTTDTQYF
>TRBD2|.|TRBJ2-1|TRBV19
TGTGCCAGTAGTATAGGGCGGGAGGTTTATTTTAATGAGCAGTTCTTC
CASSIGREVYFNEQFF
>.|.|TRBJ2-7|TRBV7-3
TGTGCCAGCAGCTACACGCCACCGGGGCATCCTCCCCACGAGCAGTACTTC
CASSYTPPGHPPHEQYF
>TRBD2|.|TRBJ2-3|TRBV9
TGTGCCAGCAGCGTAGGATCTAGCGGGAGCACAGATACGCAGTATTTT
CASSVGSSGSTDTQYF
>.|once|TRBJ2-1|TRBV18
TGTGCCAGCTCATTTCCGCCCAGCTCCTACAATGAGCAGTTCTTC
CASSFPPSSYNEQFF
>.|.|TRBJ2-1|TRBV7-9
TGTGCCACCGGAGAGCAGTTCTTC
CATGEQFF
>.|.|TRBJ1-4|TRBV6-1
TGTGCCAGCAGTGCAAACAACGGGGATAGAAAGCGAAAACTGTTTTTT
CASSANNGDRKRKLFF
>.|.|TRBJ2-3|TRBV10-2
TGCGCCAGCAGAAGAGGTCCAGGCGCAGATACGCAGTATTTT
CASRRGPGADTQYF
>.|.|TRBJ1-2|TRBV2
TGTGCCAGCAGTGACGCCGGACGCGGCTACACCTTC
CASSDAGRGYTF
>.|.|TRBJ2-1|TRBV11-1
TGTGCCAGCAGCCTTGGAGCGGGCAGGGGTTCCTACAATGAGCAGTTCTTC
CASSLGAGRGSYNEQFF
>.|.|TRBJ2-5|TRBV7-2
TGTGCCAGCAGCTCGTTACAGGAGGAAGAGACCCAGTACTTC
CASSSLQEEETQYF
>.|.|TRBJ2-3|TRBV10-1
TGCGCCAGCAGTGTGGGACTGACCGACACAGATACGCAGTATTTT
CASSVGLTDTDTQYF
>.|.|TRBJ2-7|TRBV28
TGTGCCAGCAGTTTACGACTTCCCTACGAGCAGTACTTC
CASSLRLPYEQYF